The clone carrying this T cell receptor (beta chain) was recorded only once. Its antigen is not known. The record originates from a study of shared clonotypes between healthy human individuals. Every donor was a Caucasian adult from Nashville, Tennessee. CD45RA+ naive and CD45RA-negative memory subsets were separated from CD4+ cells. Findings of the study overall: Non-shared clonotypes showed lower generation probabilities than clonotypes common to all four donors.

Assay: immunoSEQ multiplex PCR; the TCRdb copy retains only in-frame clones and omits some. Counted here are some 1.5 million clones, approximately 98% occurring once; the ten biggest clones make up approximately 0.44%. The receptor's source is a man aged 30-40 years in good health. The source material was naive CD4+ T cells sorted from blood. Described subset: CD45RA+ positively selected.

The CDR3 spells CASSSGLYEQYF. In DNA form, the CDR3 reads TGTGCCAGCAGTTCAGGTCTCTACGAGCAGTACTTC. The V and J genes are TRBV27 and TRBJ2-7; unclear D gene. Per germline, CDR1 MNHEY and CDR2 SMNVEV (reference sequence). This CDR3 contains 12 residues. V lost 4 bases, J lost 3 bases, and 7 bases lay in between.